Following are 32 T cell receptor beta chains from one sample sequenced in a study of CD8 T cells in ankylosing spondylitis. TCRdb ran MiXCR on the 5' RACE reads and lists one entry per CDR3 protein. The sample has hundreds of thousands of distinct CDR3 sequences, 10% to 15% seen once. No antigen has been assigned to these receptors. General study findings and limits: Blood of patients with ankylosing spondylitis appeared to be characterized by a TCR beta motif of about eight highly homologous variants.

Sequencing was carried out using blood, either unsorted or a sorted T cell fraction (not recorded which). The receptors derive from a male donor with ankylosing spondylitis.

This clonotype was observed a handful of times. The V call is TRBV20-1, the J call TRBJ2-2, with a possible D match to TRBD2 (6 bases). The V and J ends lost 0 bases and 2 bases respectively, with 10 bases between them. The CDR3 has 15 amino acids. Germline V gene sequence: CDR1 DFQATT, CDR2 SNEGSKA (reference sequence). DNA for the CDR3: TGCAGTGCTAGAGAGGGGGGACCCAACACCGGGGAGCTGTTTTTT. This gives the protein CSAREGGPNTGELFF.

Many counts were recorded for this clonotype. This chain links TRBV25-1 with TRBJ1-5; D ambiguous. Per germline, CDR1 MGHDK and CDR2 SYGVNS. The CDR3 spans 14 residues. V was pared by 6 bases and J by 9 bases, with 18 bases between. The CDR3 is CASSDQGPGVPQHF. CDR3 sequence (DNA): TGTGCCAGCAGCGACCAAGGACCCGGGGTGCCCCAGCATTTT.

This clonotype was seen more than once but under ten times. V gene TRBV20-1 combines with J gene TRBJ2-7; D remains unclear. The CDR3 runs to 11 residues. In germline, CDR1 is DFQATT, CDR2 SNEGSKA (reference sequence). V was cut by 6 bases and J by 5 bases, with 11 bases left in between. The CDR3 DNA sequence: TGCAGTGCCCCCCGCCGCGACGAGCAGTACTTC. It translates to CSAPRRDEQYF.

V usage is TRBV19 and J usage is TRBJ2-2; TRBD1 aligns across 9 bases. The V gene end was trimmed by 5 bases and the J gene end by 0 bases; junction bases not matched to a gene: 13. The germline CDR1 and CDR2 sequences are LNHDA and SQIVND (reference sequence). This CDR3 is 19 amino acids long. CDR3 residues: CASSPRTGAFTSNTGELFF. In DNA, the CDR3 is TGTGCCAGTAGTCCGCGGACAGGGGCCTTCACTTCGAACACCGGGGAGCTGTTTTTT. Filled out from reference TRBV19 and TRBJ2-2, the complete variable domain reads DGGITQSPKYLFRKEGQNVTLSCEQNLNHDAMYWYRQDPGQGLRLIYYSQIVNDFQKGDIAEGYSVSREKKESFPLTVTSAQKNPTAFYLCASSPRTGAFTSNTGELFFGEGSRLTVL.

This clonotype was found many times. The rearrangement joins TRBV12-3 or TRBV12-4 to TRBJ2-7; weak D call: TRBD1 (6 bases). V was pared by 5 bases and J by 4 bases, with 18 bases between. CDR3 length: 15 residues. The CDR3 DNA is TGTGCCAGCAGTGCGACAGGTTTCCCTTGGTACGAGCAGTACTTC. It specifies CASSATGFPWYEQYF.

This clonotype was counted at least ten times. Written as DNA, the CDR3 is TGCAGTGCCATCCTCTTTAGCGGGGGGGGATCTTACAATGAGCAGTTCTTC. It specifies CSAILFSGGGSYNEQFF. V usage is TRBV20-1 and J usage is TRBJ2-1; 11 nucleotides align to TRBD2. Germline V CDR1 and CDR2: DFQATT, SNEGSKA (reference sequence). The CDR3 has 17 residues. J gave up 4 bases and V 6 bases, and 14 bases lay outside the gene matches.

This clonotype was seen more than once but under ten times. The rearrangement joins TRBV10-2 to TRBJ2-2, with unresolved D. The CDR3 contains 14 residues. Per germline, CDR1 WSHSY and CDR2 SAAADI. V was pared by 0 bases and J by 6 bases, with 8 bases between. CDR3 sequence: CASSESRNAGELFF. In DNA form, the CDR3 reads TGCGCCAGCAGTGAGTCGCGGAATGCCGGGGAGCTGTTTTTT.

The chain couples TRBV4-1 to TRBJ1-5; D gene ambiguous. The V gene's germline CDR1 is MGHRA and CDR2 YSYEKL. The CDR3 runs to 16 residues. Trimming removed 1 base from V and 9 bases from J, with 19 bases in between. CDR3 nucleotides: TGCGCCAGCAGCCAAGTCCCAGGAGACCGCCCAGGGCCCCAGCATTTT. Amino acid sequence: CASSQVPGDRPGPQHF.

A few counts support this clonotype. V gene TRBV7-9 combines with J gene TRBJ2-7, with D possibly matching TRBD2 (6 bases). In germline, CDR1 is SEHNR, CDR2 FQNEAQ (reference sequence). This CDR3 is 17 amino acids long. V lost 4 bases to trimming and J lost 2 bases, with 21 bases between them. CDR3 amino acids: CASSSDRQTGTPYEQYF. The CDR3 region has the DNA TGTGCCAGCAGCTCCGACCGTCAGACCGGGACTCCCTACGAGCAGTACTTC.

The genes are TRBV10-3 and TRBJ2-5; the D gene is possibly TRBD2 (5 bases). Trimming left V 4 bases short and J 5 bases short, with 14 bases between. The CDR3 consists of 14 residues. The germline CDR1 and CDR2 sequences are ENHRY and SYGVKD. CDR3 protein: CAISATKGGETQYF. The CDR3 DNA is TGTGCCATCAGTGCGACTAAAGGTGGGGAGACCCAGTACTTC.

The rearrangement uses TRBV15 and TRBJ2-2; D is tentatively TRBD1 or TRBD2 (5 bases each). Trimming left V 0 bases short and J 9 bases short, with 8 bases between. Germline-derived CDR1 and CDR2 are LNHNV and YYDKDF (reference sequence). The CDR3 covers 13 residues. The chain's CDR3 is CATSRERDRELFF. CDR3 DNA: TGTGCCACCAGCAGAGAAAGGGACCGGGAGCTGTTTTTT.

The CDR3 here is CASRLLGNTEAFF. The DNA for the CDR3 is TGCGCCAGCAGACTACTGGGGAACACTGAAGCTTTCTTT. This chain links TRBV4-1 with TRBJ1-1; D unclear. The V end lost 6 bases, the J end lost 1 base, and 9 bases lay between the germline ends. This CDR3 has 13 residues. Looked up from germline, CDR1 is MGHRA and CDR2 is YSYEKL.

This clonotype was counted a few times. CDR3 residues: CSTRRPDRGHVLNTEAFF. In nucleotides, the CDR3 is TGCAGCACCCGGAGGCCGGACAGGGGGCACGTCTTGAACACTGAAGCTTTCTTT. The chain combines TRBV29-1 with TRBJ1-1; 11 nucleotides line up with TRBD1. CDR3 length: 18 amino acids. V lost 8 bases and J lost 0; bases outside the gene matches: 17. The V gene's germline CDR1 is SQVTM and CDR2 ANQGSEA.

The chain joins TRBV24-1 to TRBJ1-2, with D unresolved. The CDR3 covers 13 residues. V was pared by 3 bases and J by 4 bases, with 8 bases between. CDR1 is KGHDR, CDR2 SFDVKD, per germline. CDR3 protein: CATSDTHSYGYTF. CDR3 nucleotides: TGTGCCACCAGTGATACCCATTCCTATGGCTACACCTTC.

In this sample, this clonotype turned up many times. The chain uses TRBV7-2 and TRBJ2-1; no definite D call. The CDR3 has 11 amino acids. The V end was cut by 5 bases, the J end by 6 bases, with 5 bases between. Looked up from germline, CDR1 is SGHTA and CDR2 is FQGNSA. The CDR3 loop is CASSLFNEQFF. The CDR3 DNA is TGTGCCAGCAGCCTGTTCAATGAGCAGTTCTTC.

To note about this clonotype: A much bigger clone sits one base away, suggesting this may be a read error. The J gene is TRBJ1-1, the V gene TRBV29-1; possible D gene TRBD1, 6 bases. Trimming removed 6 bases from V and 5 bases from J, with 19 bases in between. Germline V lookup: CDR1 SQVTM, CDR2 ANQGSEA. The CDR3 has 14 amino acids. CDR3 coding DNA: TGCAGCGTCGTTAGACAGGCAGGGAAGACTGAAGCTTTCTTT. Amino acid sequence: CSVVRQAGKTEAFF.

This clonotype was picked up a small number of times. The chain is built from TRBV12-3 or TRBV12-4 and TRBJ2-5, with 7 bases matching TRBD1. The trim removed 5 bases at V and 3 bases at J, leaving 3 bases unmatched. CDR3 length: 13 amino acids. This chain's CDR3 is CASSDRVEETQYF. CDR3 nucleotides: TGTGCCAGCAGTGACAGGGTGGAAGAGACCCAGTACTTC.

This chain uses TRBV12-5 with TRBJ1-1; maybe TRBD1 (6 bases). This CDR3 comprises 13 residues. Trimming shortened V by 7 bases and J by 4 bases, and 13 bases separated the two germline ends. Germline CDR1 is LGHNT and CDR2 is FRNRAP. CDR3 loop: CASEGVTGTEAFF. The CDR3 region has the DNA TGTGCTAGTGAGGGGGTGACGGGCACTGAAGCTTTCTTT.

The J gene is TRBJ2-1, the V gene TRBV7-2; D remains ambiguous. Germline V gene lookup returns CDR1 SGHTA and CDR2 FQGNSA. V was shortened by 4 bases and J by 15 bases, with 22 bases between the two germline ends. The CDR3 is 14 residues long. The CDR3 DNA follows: TGTGCCAGCAGCTCCGGGCCCGCTGAAGCGAGCCGGTTCTTC. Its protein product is CASSSGPAEASRFF.

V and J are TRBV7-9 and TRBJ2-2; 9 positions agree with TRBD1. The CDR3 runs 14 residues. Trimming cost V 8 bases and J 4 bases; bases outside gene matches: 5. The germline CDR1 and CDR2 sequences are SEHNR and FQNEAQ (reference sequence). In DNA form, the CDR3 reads TGTGCCAGCGGCGACAGGGGGAGCACCGGGGAGCTGTTTTTT. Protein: CASGDRGSTGELFF.

CDR3 residues: CSARGGSDEQYF. For the CDR3, the DNA is TGCAGTGCTAGAGGGGGGTCGGACGAGCAGTACTTC. V and J are TRBV20-1 and TRBJ2-7; either TRBD1 or TRBD2 may supply D (5 bases each). The CDR3 length is 12 residues. Germline CDR1 is DFQATT and CDR2 is SNEGSKA (reference sequence). Trimming stripped 1 base from V and 5 bases from J, with 9 bases between.

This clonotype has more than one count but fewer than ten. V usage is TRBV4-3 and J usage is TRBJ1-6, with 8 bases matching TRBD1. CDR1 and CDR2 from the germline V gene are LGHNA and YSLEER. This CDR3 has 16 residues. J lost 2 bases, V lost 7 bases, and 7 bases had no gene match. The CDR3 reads CASNLRQGTYNSPLHF. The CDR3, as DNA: TGCGCCAGCAACCTTCGACAGGGGACCTATAATTCACCCCTCCACTTT.

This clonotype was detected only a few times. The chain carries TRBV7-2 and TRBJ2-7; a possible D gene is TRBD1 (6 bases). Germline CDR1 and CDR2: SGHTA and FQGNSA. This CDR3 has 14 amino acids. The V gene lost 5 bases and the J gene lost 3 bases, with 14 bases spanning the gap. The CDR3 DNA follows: TGTGCCAGCAGCCCAGGGGTTGGCGTCTACGAGCAGTACTTC. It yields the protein CASSPGVGVYEQYF.

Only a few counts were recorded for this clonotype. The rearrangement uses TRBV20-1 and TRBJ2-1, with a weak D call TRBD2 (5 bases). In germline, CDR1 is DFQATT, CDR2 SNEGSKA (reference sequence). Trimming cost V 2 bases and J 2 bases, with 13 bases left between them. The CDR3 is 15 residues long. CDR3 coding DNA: TGCAGTGCTAGACCCCCCTTAGCGACCTACAATGAGCAGTTCTTC. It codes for CSARPPLATYNEQFF.

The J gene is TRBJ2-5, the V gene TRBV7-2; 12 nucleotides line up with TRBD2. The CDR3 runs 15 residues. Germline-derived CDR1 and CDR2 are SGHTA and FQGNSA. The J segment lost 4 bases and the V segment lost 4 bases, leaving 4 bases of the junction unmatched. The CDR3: CASSSRLAGAETQYF. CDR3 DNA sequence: TGTGCCAGCAGCTCGAGACTAGCGGGAGCAGAGACCCAGTACTTC.

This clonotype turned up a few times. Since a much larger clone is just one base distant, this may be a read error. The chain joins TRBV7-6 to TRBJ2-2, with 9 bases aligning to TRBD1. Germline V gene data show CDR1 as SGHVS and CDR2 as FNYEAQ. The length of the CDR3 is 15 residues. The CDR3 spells CASRRDRVDTGGLFF. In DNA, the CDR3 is TGTGCCAGCAGGAGGGACAGGGTAGATACCGGGGGGCTGTTTTTT.

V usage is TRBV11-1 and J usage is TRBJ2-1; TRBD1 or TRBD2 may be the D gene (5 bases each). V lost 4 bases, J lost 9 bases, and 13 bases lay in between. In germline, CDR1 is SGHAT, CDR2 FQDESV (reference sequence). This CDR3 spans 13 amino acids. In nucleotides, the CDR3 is TGTGCCAGCAGCTCCCGGGACCATAGTGAGCAGTTCTTC. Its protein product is CASSSRDHSEQFF.

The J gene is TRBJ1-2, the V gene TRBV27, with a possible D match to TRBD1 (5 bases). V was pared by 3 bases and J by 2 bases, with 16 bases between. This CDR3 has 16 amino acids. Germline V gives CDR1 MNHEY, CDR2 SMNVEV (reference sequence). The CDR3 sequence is CASSLKGVDPNYGYTF. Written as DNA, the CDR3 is TGTGCCAGCAGTTTGAAAGGGGTCGATCCGAACTATGGCTACACCTTC.

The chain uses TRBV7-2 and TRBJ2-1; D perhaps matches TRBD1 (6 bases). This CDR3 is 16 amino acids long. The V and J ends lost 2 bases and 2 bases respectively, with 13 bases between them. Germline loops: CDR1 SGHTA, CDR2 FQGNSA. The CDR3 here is CASSLTPHRAYNEQFF. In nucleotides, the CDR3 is TGTGCCAGCAGCTTAACGCCCCACAGGGCCTACAATGAGCAGTTCTTC.

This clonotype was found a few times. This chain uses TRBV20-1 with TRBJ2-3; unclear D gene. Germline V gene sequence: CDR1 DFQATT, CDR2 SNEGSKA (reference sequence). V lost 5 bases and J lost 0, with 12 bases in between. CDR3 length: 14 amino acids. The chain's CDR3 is CSALDGSSTDTQYF. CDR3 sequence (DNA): TGCAGTGCTTTGGACGGATCTAGCACAGATACGCAGTATTTT.

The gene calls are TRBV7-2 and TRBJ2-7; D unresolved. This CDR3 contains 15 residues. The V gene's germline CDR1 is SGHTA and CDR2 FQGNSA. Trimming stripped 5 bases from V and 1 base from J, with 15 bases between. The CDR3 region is CASSRVVGKSYEQYF. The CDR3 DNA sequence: TGTGCCAGCAGCCGAGTTGTAGGCAAATCCTACGAGCAGTACTTC.

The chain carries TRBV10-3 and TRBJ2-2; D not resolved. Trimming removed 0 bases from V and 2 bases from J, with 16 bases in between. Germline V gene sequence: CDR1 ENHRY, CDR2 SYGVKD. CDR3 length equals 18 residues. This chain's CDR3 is CAISESGRLQRNTGELFF. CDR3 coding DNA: TGTGCCATCAGTGAGTCTGGAAGGCTGCAGAGAAACACCGGGGAGCTGTTTTTT.